A selection of T cell receptor beta chains follows, all from one sample in a study of T cell responses to AZD1222 COVID-19 vaccine. Generated by immunoSEQ multiplex PCR, the TCRdb table keeps only in-frame clones and is missing some. The table lists roughly 110,000 clones, over 80% of them singletons. Specimen: peripheral blood, collected 28 days after the second AZD1222 dose. These receptors were taken from an adult who received the AZD1222 COVID-19 vaccine. Both conserved end residues are trimmed from each CDR3. The D gene is left open where the match is weak.

D gene	V gene	CDR3 protein
.	TRBV15	ATSRGSRIEAF
TRBD1	TRBV7-2	ASSVDRANYGYT
.	TRBV30	AWSAGTGTPQETQY
.	TRBV6-5	ASSYSSSPLH
.	TRBV24-1	ATSDLDRTDTQY
.	TRBV3-1/TRBV3-2	ASSQDHVNTEAF
TRBD1	TRBV7-9	ASSLSGQTQY
.	TRBV9	ASSARAYEQY
.	TRBV5-5	ASSLGSMNTEAF
.	TRBV2	ASSPQNSNQPQH
.	TRBV4-2	ASSPGDEQF
.	TRBV12-3/TRBV12-4	ASTEGPGRVQY
TRBD2	TRBV11-2	ASSLEGEGEQY
.	TRBV28	ASSPGLLEQY
TRBD1	TRBV18	ASSPGGTGGLNEKLF
.	TRBV3-1/TRBV3-2	ASSQLDQETQY